The entry below describes one T cell receptor beta chain. Its target is not known. The table came from immunoSEQ multiplex PCR; TCRdb's copy has only in-frame clones and leaves some out. Of roughly 450,000 clones in the sample, around 90% were seen once. The record originates from a study of Ad26.COV2.S vaccination and SARS-CoV-2 variants. Study outcomes and limitations: Substantial response breadth was reportedly seen for spike-specific CD8+ and CD4+ T cells after vaccination.

Sample treatment: roughly 19 received Ad26.COV2.S at low or high dose, single or two shots; about 5 received placebo; per-sample allocation not given. It was on day 63 after the first vaccine or placebo injection that samples were taken. CDR3 length: 15 amino acids. Trimming cost V 0 bases and J 4 bases; bases outside gene matches: 6. Germline loops: CDR1 LNHNV, CDR2 YYDKDF (reference sequence). Source: peripheral blood, taken in a trial of Ad26.COV2.S vaccine versus placebo. The chain couples TRBV15 to TRBJ2-7; 7 bases agree with TRBD1. This TCR was recovered from a person aged 18-65 years who received the Ad26.COV2.S COVID-19 vaccine or a placebo. CDR3 sequence (DNA): TGTGCCACCAGCAGAGATTTAGGACAGGCTTACGAGCAGTACTTC. Its translation is CATSRDLGQAYEQYF.